This entry lists 22 T cell receptor beta chains sequenced from one sample in a study of T cell responses to AZD1222 COVID-19 vaccine. The table came from immunoSEQ multiplex PCR; TCRdb's copy has only in-frame clones and leaves some out. Found here are roughly 100,000 clones, under 90% of them singletons; the top ten hold roughly 24%. The sample was peripheral blood, taken on day 0 of AZD1222 vaccination. The receptors come from an adult in good health.

This chain connects TRBV3-1 (or the pseudogene TRBV3-2) to TRBJ2-1, with D unclear. The germline CDR1 and CDR2 sequences are LGHDT and YNNKEL (reference sequence). Trimming cost V 1 base and J 7 bases, with 5 bases left between them. The CDR3 spans 12 residues. The CDR3 protein is CASSQGTNEQFF. CDR3 bases: TGTGCCAGCAGCCAAGGAACGAATGAGCAGTTCTTC.

The sample holds a few counts of this clone. The CDR3 bases are TGTGCCAGCAGTGTTCTAGAAGGGCTCAATTCACCCCTCCACTTT. It specifies CASSVLEGLNSPLHF. The J gene is TRBJ1-6, the V gene TRBV2; D not certain. With 4 bases removed from V and 7 bases from J, the gap between germline ends came to 14 bases. Per the germline V gene, CDR1 is SNHLY and CDR2 is FYNNEI. The length of the CDR3 is 15 residues.

V usage is TRBV2 and J usage is TRBJ1-2, with a weak D call TRBD1 (5 bases). Per germline, CDR1 SNHLY and CDR2 FYNNEI. V dropped 11 bases and J dropped 8 bases, with 21 bases sitting between them. The CDR3 length is 13 residues. The chain's CDR3 is CAVPWDSLGGYTF. The CDR3 nucleotides read TGTGCCGTTCCGTGGGACTCCCTGGGAGGCTACACCTTC.

The rearrangement links TRBV10-3 to TRBJ1-2; 7 bases align to TRBD1. The CDR3 contains 11 residues. J lost 6 bases, V lost 11 bases, and 6 bases had no gene match. Germline loops: CDR1 ENHRY, CDR2 SYGVKD. CDR3 in DNA: TGTGCCGGCTGGCAGGGGGATGGCTACACCTTC. The encoded protein is CAGWQGDGYTF.

The genes are TRBV5-1 and TRBJ1-5; D is unresolved. The V end was cut by 0 bases, the J end by 2 bases, with 3 bases between. Germline V gene data show CDR1 as SGHRS and CDR2 as YFSETQ. The CDR3 is made up of 13 amino acids. CDR3 region: CASSLDGNQPQHF. In DNA, the CDR3 is TGCGCCAGCAGCTTGGACGGCAATCAGCCCCAGCATTTT. The full variable domain, completed using reference TRBV5-1 and TRBJ1-5, is KAGVTQTPRYLIKTRGQQVTLSCSPISGHRSVSWYQQTPGQGLQFLFEYFSETQRNKGNFPGRFSGRQFSNSRSEMNVSTLELGDSALYLCASSLDGNQPQHFGDGTRLSIL.

V usage is TRBV27 and J usage is TRBJ2-3; D is unresolved. The V and J ends lost 5 bases and 7 bases respectively, with 13 bases between them. CDR1 is MNHEY, CDR2 SMNVEV, per germline (reference sequence). This CDR3 is built from 13 residues. The CDR3 loop is CASSERSLYTQYF. The CDR3 DNA is TGTGCCAGCAGTGAAAGAAGCCTGTATACGCAGTATTTT.

The chain carries TRBV3-1 (or the pseudogene TRBV3-2) and TRBJ2-3; 10 bases agree with TRBD2. The trim removed 4 bases at V and 3 bases at J, leaving 7 bases unmatched. The CDR3 sequence is 16 residues long. CDR1 is LGHDT, CDR2 YNNKEL, per germline (reference sequence). In DNA, the CDR3 is TGTGCCAGCAGCCCACAAGCGGGAGGGATGACAGATACGCAGTATTTT. Its protein is CASSPQAGGMTDTQYF.

The chain has TRBV5-8 and TRBJ1-5; D is ambiguous. The CDR3 is 10 residues long. Trimming shortened V by 10 bases and J by 5 bases, and 7 bases separated the two germline ends. Germline V gene data show CDR1 as SGHTS and CDR2 as YDEGEE. DNA of the CDR3: TGTGCCGGCCCAGATCAGCCCCAGCATTTT. This codes for CAGPDQPQHF.

The rearrangement uses TRBV28 and TRBJ1-6; 8 positions agree with TRBD1. V shed 4 bases, J shed 7 bases, and the junction held 6 bases outside the gene matches. The CDR3 covers 15 residues. Germline V lookup: CDR1 MDHEN, CDR2 SYDVKM. As DNA, the CDR3 is TGTGCCAGCAGTTCCCGACAGGGGAGAAATTCACCCCTCCACTTT. Amino acid sequence: CASSSRQGRNSPLHF.

This clone turned up a few times. The rearrangement joins TRBV14 to TRBJ1-4; possible D gene TRBD1, 6 bases. The length of the CDR3 is 14 residues. Germline V gives CDR1 SGHDN, CDR2 FVKESK. Trimming removed 4 bases from V and 6 bases from J, with 12 bases in between. Here the CDR3 DNA reads TGTGCCAGCAGCCCAACAGGGAGAGATGAAAAACTGTTTTTT. Protein sequence: CASSPTGRDEKLFF. Supplemented by reference TRBV14 and TRBJ1-4, the full variable domain reads EAGVTQFPSHSVIEKGQTVTLRCDPISGHDNLYWYRRVMGKEIKFLLHFVKESKQDESGMPNNRFLAERTGGTYSTLKVQPAELEDSGVYFCASSPTGRDEKLFFGSGTQLSVL.

The CDR3 coding sequence is TGTGCCAGCAGCAGCACAGATACGCAGTATTTT. This codes for CASSSTDTQYF. The rearrangement joins TRBV25-1 to TRBJ2-3; D gene uncertain. V was cut by 6 bases and J by 0 bases, with 1 base left in between. Germline V lookup: CDR1 MGHDK, CDR2 SYGVNS. This CDR3 has 11 residues.

The chain couples TRBV6-5 to TRBJ2-7, with a weak D call TRBD2 (5 bases). The germline CDR1 and CDR2 sequences are MNHEY and SVGAGI. Trimming stripped 2 bases from V and 5 bases from J, with 10 bases between. This CDR3 has 13 amino acids. The CDR3 loop is CASSYGESDEQYF. CDR3 sequence (DNA): TGTGCCAGCAGTTACGGGGAGTCCGACGAGCAGTACTTC.

This clone came up a few times. This rearrangement joins TRBV27 to TRBJ1-5; 8 bases are a match to TRBD1. This CDR3 spans 15 amino acids. CDR1 and CDR2 (germline): MNHEY, SMNVEV (reference sequence). After removal of 4 bases from V and 4 bases from J, the junction contained 6 bases not matched to a gene. This CDR3 reads CASSSAGGGNQPQHF. The CDR3 DNA reads TGTGCCAGCAGTTCGGCAGGGGGCGGGAATCAGCCCCAGCATTTT.

The chain recombines TRBV11-2 with TRBJ2-5, with a possible D match to TRBD1 (6 bases). Trimming took off 6 bases at V and 4 bases at J, with 12 bases between the two ends. Germline V CDR1 and CDR2: SGHAT, FQNNGV. The CDR3 is made up of 13 amino acids. The CDR3 sequence is CASRAQGRETQYF. The DNA for the CDR3 is TGTGCCAGCAGGGCCCAGGGGCGAGAGACCCAGTACTTC.

The rearrangement links TRBV27 to TRBJ2-3; D is unresolved. Germline loops: CDR1 MNHEY, CDR2 SMNVEV (reference sequence). The CDR3 spans 15 residues. V was trimmed by 5 bases and J by 0 bases, leaving 12 bases between them. CDR3 loop: CASSPASSSTDTQYF. The CDR3 DNA reads TGTGCCAGCAGTCCCGCATCAAGCAGCACAGATACGCAGTATTTT.

The chain carries TRBV2 and TRBJ2-3, with 7 positions matching TRBD1. CDR1 and CDR2 (germline): SNHLY, FYNNEI. This CDR3 comprises 13 residues. Unmatched junction bases numbered 10, after V lost 6 bases and J lost 10 bases. CDR3 residues: CASRETDRASQYF. In DNA form, the CDR3 reads TGTGCCAGCAGGGAGACCGACAGGGCATCGCAGTATTTT.

The V call is TRBV9, the J call TRBJ1-3; D is perhaps TRBD1 (6 bases). V was pared by 0 bases and J by 0 bases, with 13 bases between. CDR3 length: 17 residues. Per the germline V gene, CDR1 is SGDLS and CDR2 is YYNGEE. The CDR3 bases are TGTGCCAGCAGCGTAGCTACCTGGACAGACTCTGGAAACACCATATATTTT. This sequence encodes CASSVATWTDSGNTIYF.

The rearrangement joins TRBV18 to TRBJ2-7; TRBD1 matches 11 bases. The germline gives CDR1 KGHSH, CDR2 LQKENI. Germline trimming cut 3 bases from V and 7 bases from J; bases unmatched to any gene: 8. The length of the CDR3 is 15 residues. CDR3 nucleotide sequence: TGTGCCAGCTCACCCTCCGGACAGGGGGCGGTAGAGCAGTACTTC. Translated: CASSPSGQGAVEQYF. The full variable domain, completed using reference TRBV18 and TRBJ2-7, is NAGVMQNPRHLVRRRGQEARLRCSPMKGHSHVYWYRQLPEEGLKFMVYLQKENIIDESGMPKERFSAEFPKEGPSILRIQQVVRGDSAAYFCASSPSGQGAVEQYFGPGTRLTVT.

The chain has TRBV20-1 and TRBJ2-7; D may be TRBD2 (6 bases). The CDR3 has 14 residues. The germline V and J ends were trimmed by 3 bases and 6 bases, with 18 bases remaining between them. Germline V CDR1 and CDR2: DFQATT, SNEGSKA (reference sequence). The CDR3 region has the DNA TGCAGTGCTAGTGGTGGAACGGGGGTAGTCGAGCAGTACTTC. This encodes CSASGGTGVVEQYF.

The V call is TRBV25-1, the J call TRBJ1-1; 9 bases fit TRBD1. This CDR3 has 13 amino acids. CDR1 is MGHDK, CDR2 SYGVNS, per germline. The ends lost 10 bases at V and 2 bases at J; junction bases unmatched: 5. The CDR3 sequence is CATTGQGNTEAFF. The CDR3 DNA sequence: TGTGCCACCACGGGACAGGGCAACACTGAAGCTTTCTTT.

The CDR3 bases are TGTGCCAGCATAGAAGGCGCGGGACTAGCGGGAGTCAATGAGCAGTTCTTC. It yields the protein CASIEGAGLAGVNEQFF. The chain couples TRBV21-1 to TRBJ2-1; the D segment call TRBD2 is taken from the table without a DNA check. TRBV21-1 constitutes a pseudogene. CDR3 length: 17 residues.

The rearrangement uses TRBV19 and TRBJ1-1, with 7 nucleotides matching TRBD1. Losses at the gene ends were 3 bases for V and 1 base for J; bases not matched to a gene: 2. Germline-derived CDR1 and CDR2 are LNHDA and SQIVND (reference sequence). The CDR3 totals 14 residues. The CDR3 bases are TGTGCCAGTAGTATTACAGGGGAGAACACTGAAGCTTTCTTT. Translating gives CASSITGENTEAFF.